These 2 T cell receptor beta chains share one sample of origin, sequenced in a study of blood T cell repertoires in COVID-19. Some clones are missing from TCRdb's copy, which holds only in-frame ones; the method was immunoSEQ multiplex PCR. Among 150,000 to 200,000 clones listed, under 85% were seen once. Sequencing used peripheral blood. These receptors all come from a man older than 75 with COVID-19, enrolled during active disease.

CDR3: CASSIGGGRDTQYF. In nucleotides, the CDR3 is TGTGCCAGCAGTATAGGGGGGGGCAGAGATACGCAGTATTTT. The genes are TRBV7-3 and TRBJ2-3, with D perhaps matching TRBD2 (7 bases). The CDR3 length is 14 residues. The V gene's germline CDR1 is SGHTA and CDR2 FQGTGA. Trimming removed 6 bases at V and 5 bases at J, with 15 bases between.

The chain is built from TRBV6-2 or TRBV6-3 and TRBJ1-5, with D perhaps matching TRBD1 (6 bases). The CDR3 has 15 residues. CDR1 and CDR2 from the germline V gene are MNHEY and SVGEGT. V lost 5 bases and J lost 7, with 18 bases in between. CDR3 in DNA: TGTGCCAGCAGTCCCACAGGGTGGATGGGCCAGCCCCAGCATTTT. It translates to CASSPTGWMGQPQHF.